This TCR beta chain was found in a study of cytomegalovirus exposure and HLA in healthy donors. J was trimmed by 2 bases and V by 5 bases; bases with no gene match: 12. The CDR3 is 19 amino acids. Germline V gene data show CDR1 as SEHNR and CDR2 as FQNEAQ (reference sequence). PCR used 60 Vbeta primers and 13 Jbeta primers. Libraries were prepared by immunoSEQ multiplex PCR; TCRdb keeps only in-frame clonotypes and omits some of them. The repertoire holds roughly 220,000 clones, with 70% to 90% as singletons. All donors participated as healthy donors of bone marrow. The chain employs TRBV7-9 and TRBJ2-6; 10 nucleotides match TRBD1. The sample was PBMCs. The sequence came from a man aged 30 to 39 in good health and CMV-seronegative. In nucleotides, the CDR3 is TGTGCCAGCAGCCCCGCTCTTGGGACAGGGGTTCCTGGGGCCAACGTCCTGACTTTC. It yields the protein CASSPALGTGVPGANVLTF.